Included here is one T cell receptor beta chain sequence, with context. Its antigen is still unknown. It was through 5'RACE template switching that TCR cDNA was made, with a universal primer site and UMIs added. TCRdb re-derived calls from the 5' RACE reads in MiXCR, one entry per CDR3 protein. The table shows about 260,000 distinct CDR3 sequences, with 10% to 15% occurring only once. The ends were cut back, 0 bases at V and 7 bases at J, with 18 bases in the middle. The germline gives CDR1 LNHNV, CDR2 YYDKDF (reference sequence). The CDR3 extends over 16 amino acids. The sample is drawn from a study of T cells after yellow fever vaccination. Findings and caveats of the study: Only a small proportion of the clonotypes turned up in both the CD4 and the CD8 compartments, likely arising from convergent recombination.

Sequences were derived from CD4+ T cells sorted from PBMCs, sampled 45 days after the yellow fever booster vaccination. V gene TRBV15 combines with J gene TRBJ2-5; D perhaps matches TRBD2 (5 bases). The receptor's source is a man aged 30 to 39 who received the YFV17D yellow fever vaccine. This CDR3 reads CATSRDSGGGWGTQYF. In DNA form, the CDR3 reads TGTGCCACCAGCAGAGATTCTGGTGGAGGCTGGGGGACCCAGTACTTC. Based on the CDR3 plus reference TRBV15 and TRBJ2-5, the full variable domain is DAMVIQNPRYQVTQFGKPVTLSCSQTLNHNVMYWYQQKSSQAPKLLFHYYDKDFNNEADTPDNFQSRRPNTSFCFLDIRSPGLGDTAMYLCATSRDSGGGWGTQYFGPGTRLLVL.